The rows below give T cell receptor beta chains drawn from one sample of a study of shared clonotypes between healthy human individuals. Repertoires were generated with immunoSEQ multiplex PCR, while TCRdb's copy carries only in-frame clones and drops some. The data hold roughly 200,000 clones, with about 66% observed a single time. Sequencing was done on a sample of memory CD4+ T cells sorted from blood. All receptors derive from a man aged 30-40 years in good health. The CDR3 runs from the conserved cysteine through the conserved F or W. Fields, in order: clone size, D gene, J gene, V gene, CDR3 protein, CDR3 DNA. A D gene is named only where the DNA matches it firmly. Rows give clone size only sometimes, using once, few, many, or a class for an expanded clone.

- | TRBD2 | TRBJ2-1 | TRBV6-4 | CASSGRAYNEQFF | TGTGCCAGCAGCGGGAGGGCCTACAATGAGCAGTTCTTC
- | TRBD2 | TRBJ2-3 | TRBV4-1 | CASQLATSTDTQYF | TGCGCCAGCCAACTAGCGACTAGCACAGATACGCAGTATTTT
- | - | TRBJ2-2 | TRBV18 | CASSPEWEILTGELFF | TGTGCCAGCTCACCCGAGTGGGAAATCCTCACCGGGGAGCTGTTTTTT
- | - | TRBJ2-5 | TRBV19 | CASSMSWGQETQYF | TGTGCCAGTTCGATGTCGTGGGGCCAAGAGACCCAGTACTTC
few | TRBD1 | TRBJ2-6 | TRBV5-5 | CASSGQGPGANVLTF | TGTGCCAGCAGTGGACAGGGCCCTGGGGCCAACGTCCTGACTTTC
few | TRBD1 | TRBJ1-5 | TRBV27 | CASSLFPTGGSNQPQHF | TGTGCCAGCAGTTTATTCCCGACAGGGGGTTCCAATCAGCCCCAGCATTTT
few | TRBD2 | TRBJ2-1 | TRBV13 | CASSSGLAGAGHEQFF | TGTGCCAGCAGCTCAGGACTAGCGGGAGCCGGGCATGAGCAGTTCTTC
once | - | TRBJ2-3 | TRBV5-4 | CASSLGVSQYF | TGTGCCAGCAGCTTGGGGGTTTCGCAGTATTTT
- | TRBD2 | TRBJ2-3 | TRBV5-1 | CASRTSGNTDTQYF | TGCGCCAGCCGGACTAGCGGGAACACAGATACGCAGTATTTT
- | - | TRBJ2-2 | TRBV16 | CASSRGLSNTGELFF | TGTGCCAGCAGCCGGGGCCTCTCGAACACCGGGGAGCTGTTTTTT
- | - | TRBJ2-1 | TRBV4-3 | CASSQDSRDEQFF | TGCGCCAGCAGCCAAGATTCCCGGGATGAGCAGTTCTTC
- | - | TRBJ1-1 | TRBV18 | CASSPPRAGNTEAFF | TGTGCCAGCTCACCACCGCGGGCGGGGAACACTGAAGCTTTCTTT
- | TRBD2 | TRBJ2-3 | TRBV11-2 | CASSSGLAGGTRVTQYF | TGTGCCAGCAGCTCCGGACTAGCGGGAGGGACTAGGGTTACGCAGTATTTT
- | TRBD1 | TRBJ2-3 | TRBV11-2 | CASSLEQGIDTQYF | TGTGCCAGCAGCTTAGAACAGGGGATAGATACGCAGTATTTT
- | TRBD1 | TRBJ1-2 | TRBV27 | CASSKNPGGAYGYTF | TGTGCCAGCAGTAAAAATCCAGGGGGCGCCTATGGCTACACCTTC
- | - | TRBJ2-1 | TRBV5-1 | CASSLSGLGSYNEQFF | TGCGCCAGCAGCTTGAGCGGGTTGGGCTCCTACAATGAGCAGTTCTTC
- | TRBD1 | TRBJ2-7 | TRBV2 | CASRVGTGNSEQYF | TGTGCCAGCAGGGTTGGGACAGGGAATAGCGAGCAGTACTTC
- | TRBD2 | TRBJ2-3 | TRBV5-6 | CASSPSGSRTDTQYF | TGTGCCAGCAGCCCGAGCGGGAGTAGGACAGATACGCAGTATTTT
- | - | TRBJ2-1 | TRBV2 | CASRSSLGAEFF | TGTGCCAGCAGGTCTTCCCTAGGGGCGGAGTTCTTC
- | TRBD2 | TRBJ2-7 | TRBV29-1 | CSVASGYYEQYF | TGCAGCGTTGCTAGCGGTTACTACGAGCAGTACTTC
- | - | TRBJ2-2 | TRBV11-2 | CASSFVNTGELFF | TGTGCCAGCAGCTTTGTGAACACCGGGGAGCTGTTTTTT
many | - | TRBJ1-1 | TRBV27 | CASSPEAFF | TGTGCCAGCAGCCCCGAAGCTTTCTTT
- | TRBD2 | TRBJ2-7 | TRBV7-8 | CASSFGTSPLYEQYF | TGTGCCAGCAGCTTCGGGACTAGCCCGCTCTACGAGCAGTACTTC